This TCR beta chain was sequenced for a study of control samples from healthy donors and cancer patients. Here immunoSEQ multiplex PCR was the method, and the copy in TCRdb shows in-frame clones only, minus some. Of about 120,000 clones listed, about 93% are singletons. This clone is a singleton in its sample. This CDR3 comprises 14 residues. Germline-derived CDR1 and CDR2 are LNHDA and SQIVND (reference sequence). The V gene lost 5 bases and the J gene lost 4 bases, with 13 bases spanning the gap. This sequence was found in a man in his thirties or forties in good health. The chain couples TRBV19 to TRBJ2-3; tentatively, D is TRBD2 (6 bases). Sequencing used blood. The CDR3 loop reads CASSPIGGSDTQYF. CDR3 DNA: TGTGCCAGTAGTCCCATTGGAGGGTCAGATACGCAGTATTTT.